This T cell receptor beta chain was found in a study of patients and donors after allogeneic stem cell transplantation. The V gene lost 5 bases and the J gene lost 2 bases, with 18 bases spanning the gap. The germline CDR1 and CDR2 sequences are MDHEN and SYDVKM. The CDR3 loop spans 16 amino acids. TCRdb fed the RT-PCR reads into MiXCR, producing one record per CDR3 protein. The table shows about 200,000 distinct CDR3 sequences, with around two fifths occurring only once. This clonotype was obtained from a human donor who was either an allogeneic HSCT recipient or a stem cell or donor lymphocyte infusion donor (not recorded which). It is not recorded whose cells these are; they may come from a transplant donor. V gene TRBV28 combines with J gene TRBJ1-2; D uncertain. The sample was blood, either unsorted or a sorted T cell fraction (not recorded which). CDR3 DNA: TGTGCCAGCAGTCCCAGTTCGACAAACGCGAACTATGGCTACACCTTC. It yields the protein CASSPSSTNANYGYTF.